The clone carrying this T cell receptor beta chain was found once. The antigen is undetermined. TCRdb's table, derived via immunoSEQ multiplex PCR, lists solely in-frame clones and lacks some. This sample has fewer than 200,000 clones, with almost 95% found just once. This entry is derived from a study of T cell responses to AZD1222 COVID-19 vaccine. Findings and caveats of the study: Once two AZD1222 doses were given, Spike-specific TCR breadth and depth went up. Nearly half of spike-specific TCRs reportedly go after variant regions that carry no mutations. Just 6 or 7 AZD1222 recipients were seropositive at baseline.

Trimming removed 2 bases from V and 4 bases from J, with 11 bases in between. This CDR3 has 14 residues. The V gene's germline CDR1 is MNHEY and CDR2 SVGEGT. The material sequenced was peripheral blood, taken on day 0 of AZD1222 vaccination. The sequence came from an adult in good health. V gene TRBV6-2 or TRBV6-3 combines with J gene TRBJ1-1; tentative D call: TRBD1 (5 bases). In DNA, the CDR3 is TGTGCCAGCAGTTACGGGCAGGGTGTCACTGAAGCTTTCTTT. Translated: CASSYGQGVTEAFF.